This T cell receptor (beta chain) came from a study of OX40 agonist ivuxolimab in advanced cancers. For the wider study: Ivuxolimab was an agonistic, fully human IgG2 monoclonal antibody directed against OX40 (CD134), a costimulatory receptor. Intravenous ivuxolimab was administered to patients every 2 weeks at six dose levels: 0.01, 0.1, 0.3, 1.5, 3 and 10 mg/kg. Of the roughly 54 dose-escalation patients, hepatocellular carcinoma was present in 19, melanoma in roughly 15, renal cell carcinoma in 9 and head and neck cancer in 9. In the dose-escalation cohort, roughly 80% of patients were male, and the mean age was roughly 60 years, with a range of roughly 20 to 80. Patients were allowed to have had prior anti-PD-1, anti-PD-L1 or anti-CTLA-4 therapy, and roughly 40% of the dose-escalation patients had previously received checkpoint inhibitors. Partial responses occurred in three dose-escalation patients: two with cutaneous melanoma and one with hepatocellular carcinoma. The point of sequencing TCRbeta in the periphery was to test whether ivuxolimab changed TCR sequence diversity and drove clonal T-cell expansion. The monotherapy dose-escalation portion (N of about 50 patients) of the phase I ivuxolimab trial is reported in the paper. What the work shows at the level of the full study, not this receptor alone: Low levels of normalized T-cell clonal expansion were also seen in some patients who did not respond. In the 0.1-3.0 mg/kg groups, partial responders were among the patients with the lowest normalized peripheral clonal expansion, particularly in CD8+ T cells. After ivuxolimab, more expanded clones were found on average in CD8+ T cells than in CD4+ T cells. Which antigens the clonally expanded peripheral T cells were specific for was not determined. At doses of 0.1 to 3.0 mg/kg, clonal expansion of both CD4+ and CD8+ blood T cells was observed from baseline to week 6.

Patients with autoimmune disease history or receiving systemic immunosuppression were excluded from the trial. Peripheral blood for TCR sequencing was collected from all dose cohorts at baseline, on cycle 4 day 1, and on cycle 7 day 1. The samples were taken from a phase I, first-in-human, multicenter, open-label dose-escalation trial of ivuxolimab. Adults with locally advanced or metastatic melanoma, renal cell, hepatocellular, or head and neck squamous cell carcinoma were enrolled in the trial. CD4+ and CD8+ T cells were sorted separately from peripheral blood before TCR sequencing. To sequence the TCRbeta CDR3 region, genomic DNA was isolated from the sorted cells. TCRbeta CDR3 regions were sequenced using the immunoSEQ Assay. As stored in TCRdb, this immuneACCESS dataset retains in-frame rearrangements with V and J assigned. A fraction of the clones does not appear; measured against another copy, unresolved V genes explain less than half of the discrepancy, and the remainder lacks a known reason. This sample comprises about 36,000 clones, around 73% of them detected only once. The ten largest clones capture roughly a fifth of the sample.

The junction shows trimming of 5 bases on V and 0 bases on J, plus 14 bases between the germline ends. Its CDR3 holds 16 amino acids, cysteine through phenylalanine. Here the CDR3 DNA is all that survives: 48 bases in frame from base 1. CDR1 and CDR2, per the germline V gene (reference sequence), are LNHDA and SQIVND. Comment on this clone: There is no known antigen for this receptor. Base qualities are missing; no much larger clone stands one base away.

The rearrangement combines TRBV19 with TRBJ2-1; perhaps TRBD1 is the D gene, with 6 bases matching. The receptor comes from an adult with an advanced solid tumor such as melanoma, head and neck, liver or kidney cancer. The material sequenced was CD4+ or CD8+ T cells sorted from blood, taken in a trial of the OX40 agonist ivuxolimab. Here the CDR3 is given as CASSPSGGSSYNEQFF. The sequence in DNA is TGTGCCAGTAGTCCCTCTGGGGGCAGCTCCTACAATGAGCAGTTCTTC. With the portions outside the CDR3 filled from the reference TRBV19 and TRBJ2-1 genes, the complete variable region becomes DGGITQSPKYLFRKEGQNVTLSCEQNLNHDAMYWYRQDPGQGLRLIYYSQIVNDFQKGDIAEGYSVSREKKESFPLTVTSAQKNPTAFYLCASSPSGGSSYNEQFFGPGTRLTVL.